This entry concerns a single TCR beta chain. The antigen remains unidentified. This sample was taken from a study of CD8 T cells in ankylosing spondylitis. Unmatched junction bases numbered 9, after V lost 4 bases and J lost 7 bases. The CDR3 consists of 15 residues. Germline V gene sequence: CDR1 SGHAT, CDR2 FQNNGV. A single record per CDR3 protein comes from TCRdb applying MiXCR to the 5' RACE reads. The data show about 69,000 distinct CDR3 sequences, over 4% seen once. General study points: The authors found the disease-linked clones to be CD8+ and relatively rare in peripheral blood.

The specimen was blood, either unsorted or a sorted T cell fraction (not recorded which). This clonotype originated in a male donor with ankylosing spondylitis or in good health (not recorded which). The rearrangement uses TRBV11-2 and TRBJ2-1, with 8 nucleotides matching TRBD1. Here the CDR3 DNA reads TGTGCCAGCAGCTCGCGGACAGGGTCCGGGAATGAGCAGTTCTTC. This sequence encodes CASSSRTGSGNEQFF.